The sequence of this T cell receptor beta chain was determined in a study of shared clonotypes between healthy human individuals. Sequencing used immunoSEQ multiplex PCR; TCRdb keeps in-frame clones, though not all of them. Of a few million clones in the sample, 95% were seen once. Donors were healthy HIV-negative adults without recent acute infections or vaccinations. From germline, CDR1 is SNHLY and CDR2 FYNNEI. Trimming shortened V by 6 bases and J by 0 bases, and 8 bases separated the two germline ends. This CDR3 region has 14 residues. Findings of the study overall: Among the subsets, naive ones generally showed larger estimated richness than memory ones. Rarefaction indicated that sorted-subset sequencing remained incomplete although depth was large.

Regarding this clone: Its matching antigen is unknown. Other nucleotide sequences from this sample produce the same CDR3.

The source is a man between 18 and 35 years old in good health. The rearrangement links TRBV2 to TRBJ1-4; D gene unclear. Sequenced: naive CD4+ T cells sorted from blood. Subset: CD45RA+ positively selected. CDR3 loop: CASSVRATNEKLFF. CDR3 sequence (DNA): TGTGCCAGCAGCGTCAGAGCAACTAATGAAAAACTGTTTTTT.